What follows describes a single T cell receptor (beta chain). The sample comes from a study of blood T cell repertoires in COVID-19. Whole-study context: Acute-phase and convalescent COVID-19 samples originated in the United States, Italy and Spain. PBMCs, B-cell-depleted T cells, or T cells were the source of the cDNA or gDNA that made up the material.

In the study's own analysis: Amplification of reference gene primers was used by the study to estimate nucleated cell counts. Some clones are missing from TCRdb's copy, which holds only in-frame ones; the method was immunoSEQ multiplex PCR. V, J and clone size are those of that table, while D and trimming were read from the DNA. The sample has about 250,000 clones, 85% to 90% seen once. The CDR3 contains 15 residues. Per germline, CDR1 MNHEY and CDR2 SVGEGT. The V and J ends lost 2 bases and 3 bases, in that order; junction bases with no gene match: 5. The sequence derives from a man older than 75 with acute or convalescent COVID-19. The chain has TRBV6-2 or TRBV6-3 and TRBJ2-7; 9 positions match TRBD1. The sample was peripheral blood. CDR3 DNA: TGTGCCAGCAGTTACGGTTCGACAGGGGGCTACGAGCAGTACTTC. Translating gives CASSYGSTGGYEQYF.